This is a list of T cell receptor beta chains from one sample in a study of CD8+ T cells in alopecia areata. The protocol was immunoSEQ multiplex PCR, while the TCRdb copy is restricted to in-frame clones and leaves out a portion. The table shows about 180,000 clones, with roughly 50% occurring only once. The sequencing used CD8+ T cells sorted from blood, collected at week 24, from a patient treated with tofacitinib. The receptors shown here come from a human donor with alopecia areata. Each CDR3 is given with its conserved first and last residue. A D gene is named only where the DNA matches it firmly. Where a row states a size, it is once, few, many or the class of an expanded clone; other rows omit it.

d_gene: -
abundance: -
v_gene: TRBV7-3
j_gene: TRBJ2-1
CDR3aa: CASSNGGAYNEQFF
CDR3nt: TGTGCCAGCAGCAACGGAGGGGCTTACAATGAGCAGTTCTTC

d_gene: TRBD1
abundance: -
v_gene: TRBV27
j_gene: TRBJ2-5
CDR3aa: CASSSRDRGWGETQYF
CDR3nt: TGTGCCAGCAGTTCCCGGGACAGGGGATGGGGAGAGACCCAGTACTTC

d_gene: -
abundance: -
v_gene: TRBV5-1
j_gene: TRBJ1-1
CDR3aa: CASSLAGRLNTEAFF
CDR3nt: TGCGCCAGCAGCTTGGCGGGCAGACTGAACACTGAAGCTTTCTTT

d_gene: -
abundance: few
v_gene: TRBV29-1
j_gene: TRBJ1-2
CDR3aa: CSVEEDGYTF
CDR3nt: TGCAGCGTTGAAGAAGATGGCTACACCTTC

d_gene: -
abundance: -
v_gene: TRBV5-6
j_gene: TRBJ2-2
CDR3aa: CASSLDSLYINTGELFF
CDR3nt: TGTGCCAGCAGCTTGGACAGCCTATACATAAACACCGGGGAGCTGTTTTTT

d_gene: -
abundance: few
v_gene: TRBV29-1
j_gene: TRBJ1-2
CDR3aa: CSVDPPGTQGYTF
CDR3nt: TGCAGCGTTGACCCGCCGGGGACGCAAGGCTACACCTTC

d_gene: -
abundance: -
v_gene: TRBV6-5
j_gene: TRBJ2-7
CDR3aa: CASSYPLERSSYEQYF
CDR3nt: TGTGCCAGCAGTTACCCTCTTGAGCGGAGCTCCTACGAGCAGTACTTC

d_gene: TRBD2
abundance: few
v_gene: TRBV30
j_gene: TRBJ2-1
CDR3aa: CAWSRGGNNEQFF
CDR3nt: TGTGCCTGGAGTCGGGGGGGGAACAATGAGCAGTTCTTC

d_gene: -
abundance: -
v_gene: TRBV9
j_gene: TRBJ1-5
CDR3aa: CASSTPREAVSNQPQHF
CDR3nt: TGTGCCAGCAGCACTCCCCGGGAGGCCGTTAGCAATCAGCCCCAGCATTTT

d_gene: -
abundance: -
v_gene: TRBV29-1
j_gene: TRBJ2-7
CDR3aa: CSVDVGSYEQYF
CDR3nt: TGCAGCGTTGACGTCGGCTCCTACGAGCAGTACTTC

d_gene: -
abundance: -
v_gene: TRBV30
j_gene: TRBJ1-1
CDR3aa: CAWSNNRVTEAFF
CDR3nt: TGTGCCTGGAGCAATAACAGGGTTACTGAAGCTTTCTTT

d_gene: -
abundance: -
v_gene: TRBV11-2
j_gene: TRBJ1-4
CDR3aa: CASTRGGEKLFF
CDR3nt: TGTGCCAGCACCAGGGGCGGTGAAAAACTGTTTTTT

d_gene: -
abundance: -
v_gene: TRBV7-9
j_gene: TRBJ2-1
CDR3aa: CASSLALRQGRGNEQFF
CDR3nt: TGTGCCAGCAGCTTAGCGCTTCGGCAGGGTCGTGGGAATGAGCAGTTCTTC

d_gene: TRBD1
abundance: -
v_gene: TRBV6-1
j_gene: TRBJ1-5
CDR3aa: CASSGDRDRVYQPQHF
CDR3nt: TGTGCCAGCAGTGGGGACCGGGACAGGGTCTATCAGCCCCAGCATTTT

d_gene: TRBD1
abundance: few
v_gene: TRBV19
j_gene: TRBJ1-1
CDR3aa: CASSKGTDEAFF
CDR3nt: TGTGCCAGTAGTAAAGGGACAGACGAAGCTTTCTTT

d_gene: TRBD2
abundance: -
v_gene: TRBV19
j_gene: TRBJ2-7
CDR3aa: CASTTPGGEQYF
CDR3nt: TGTGCCAGTACTACACCCGGGGGGGAGCAGTACTTC

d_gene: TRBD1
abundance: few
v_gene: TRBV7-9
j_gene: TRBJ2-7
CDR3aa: CASSLSGTDYEQYF
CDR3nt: TGTGCCAGCAGCTTATCCGGGACAGACTACGAGCAGTACTTC

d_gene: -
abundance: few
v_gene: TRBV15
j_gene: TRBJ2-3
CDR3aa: CATSTVSRTDTQYF
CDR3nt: TGTGCCACCAGCACAGTTTCGAGGACAGATACGCAGTATTTT

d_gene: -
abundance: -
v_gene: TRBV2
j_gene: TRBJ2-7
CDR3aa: CASSGYSAREQYF
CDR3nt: TGTGCCAGCAGTGGGTATAGCGCGAGGGAGCAGTACTTC

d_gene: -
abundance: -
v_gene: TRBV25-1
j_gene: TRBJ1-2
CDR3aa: CASSEFQNYGYTF
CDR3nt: TGTGCCAGCAGTGAGTTCCAGAACTATGGCTACACCTTC

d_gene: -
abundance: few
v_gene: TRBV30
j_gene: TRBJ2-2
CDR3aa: CAWSENFVRELFF
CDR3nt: TGTGCCTGGAGTGAAAACTTCGTGCGGGAGCTGTTTTTT

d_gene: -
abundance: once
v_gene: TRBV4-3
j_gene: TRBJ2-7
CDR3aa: CASSPDRGYEQYF
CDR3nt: TGCGCCAGCAGCCCGGACAGAGGATACGAGCAGTACTTC

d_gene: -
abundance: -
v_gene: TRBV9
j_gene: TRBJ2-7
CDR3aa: CASSVGSSASYEQYF
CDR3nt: TGTGCCAGCAGCGTCGGATCCTCCGCTTCCTACGAGCAGTACTTC

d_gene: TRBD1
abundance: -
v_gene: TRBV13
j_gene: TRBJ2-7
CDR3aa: CASSWGQAYEQYF
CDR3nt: TGTGCCAGCAGCTGGGGACAGGCCTACGAGCAGTACTTC

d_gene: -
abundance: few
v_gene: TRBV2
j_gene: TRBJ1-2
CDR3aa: CASSERELDYGYTF
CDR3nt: TGTGCCAGCAGTGAACGGGAGTTGGACTATGGCTACACCTTC

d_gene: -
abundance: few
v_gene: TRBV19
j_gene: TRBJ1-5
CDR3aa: CASSIDQYSNQPQHF
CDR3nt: TGTGCCAGTAGTATAGACCAGTATAGCAATCAGCCCCAGCATTTT

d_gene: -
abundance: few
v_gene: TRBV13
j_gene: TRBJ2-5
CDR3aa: CASSLGRRVETQYF
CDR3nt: TGTGCCAGCAGCTTAGGTCGAAGAGTAGAGACCCAGTACTTC

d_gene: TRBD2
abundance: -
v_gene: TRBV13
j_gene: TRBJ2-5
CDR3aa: CASSLRLAGAQETQYF
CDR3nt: TGTGCCAGCAGCTTGAGACTAGCGGGGGCCCAAGAGACCCAGTACTTC

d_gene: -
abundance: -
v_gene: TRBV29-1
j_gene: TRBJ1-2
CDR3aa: CSASTAFDYGYTF
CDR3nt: TGCAGCGCATCGACGGCCTTCGACTATGGCTACACCTTC